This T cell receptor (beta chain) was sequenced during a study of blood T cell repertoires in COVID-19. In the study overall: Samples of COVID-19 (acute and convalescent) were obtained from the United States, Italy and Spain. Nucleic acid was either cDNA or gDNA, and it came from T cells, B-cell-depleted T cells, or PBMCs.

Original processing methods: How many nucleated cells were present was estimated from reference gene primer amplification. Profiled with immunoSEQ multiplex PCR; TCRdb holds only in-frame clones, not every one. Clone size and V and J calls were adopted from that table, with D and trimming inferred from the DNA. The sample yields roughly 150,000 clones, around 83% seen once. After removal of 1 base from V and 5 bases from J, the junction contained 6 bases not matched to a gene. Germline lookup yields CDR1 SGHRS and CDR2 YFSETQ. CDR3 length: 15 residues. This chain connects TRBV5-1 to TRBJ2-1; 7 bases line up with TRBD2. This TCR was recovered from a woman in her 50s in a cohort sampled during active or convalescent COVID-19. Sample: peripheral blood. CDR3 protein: CASSLSAGTNNEQFF. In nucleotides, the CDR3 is TGCGCCAGCAGCTTGTCAGCGGGGACTAACAATGAGCAGTTCTTC.